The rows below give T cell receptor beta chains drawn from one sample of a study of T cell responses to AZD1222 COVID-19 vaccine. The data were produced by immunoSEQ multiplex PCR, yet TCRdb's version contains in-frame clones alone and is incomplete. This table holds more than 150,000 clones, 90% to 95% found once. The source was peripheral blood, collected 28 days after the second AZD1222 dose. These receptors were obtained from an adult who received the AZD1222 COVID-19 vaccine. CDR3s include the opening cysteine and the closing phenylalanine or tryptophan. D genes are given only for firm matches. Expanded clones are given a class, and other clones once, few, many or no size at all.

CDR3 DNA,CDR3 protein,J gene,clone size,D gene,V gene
TGTGCCAGCAGCTTGAGGACAGGCGCAGATACGCAGTATTTT,CASSLRTGADTQYF,TRBJ2-3,NA,TRBD1,TRBV5-5
TGTGCCAGCAGCCCAGGGGGATATGGCTACACCTTC,CASSPGGYGYTF,TRBJ1-2,NA,TRBD1,TRBV7-9
TGTGCCAGCAGTTTATGGAGTAGCGGGAGGGGCTACAATGAGCAGTTCTTC,CASSLWSSGRGYNEQFF,TRBJ2-1,NA,TRBD2,TRBV28
TGTGCCAGCTCACCGGGCGGAAAGAGGGGCTACACCTTC,CASSPGGKRGYTF,TRBJ1-2,NA,NA,TRBV18
TGTGCCAGCAGTTCCCGGACAGGGTTCGGGACCCAGTACTTC,CASSSRTGFGTQYF,TRBJ2-5,NA,TRBD1,TRBV11-2
TGTGCCAGCAGCTTAGGGGACAGTGGGGCAAGCTACACCTTC,CASSLGDSGASYTF,TRBJ1-2,NA,TRBD1,TRBV11-2
TGTGCCAGTAGCCCCGAGGGGTGGGGAACTGAAGCTTTCTTT,CASSPEGWGTEAFF,TRBJ1-1,NA,NA,TRBV19
TGTGCCATCAGAAGGACAGCGATCTCTGGAAACACCATATATTTT,CAIRRTAISGNTIYF,TRBJ1-3,NA,NA,TRBV10-3
TGTGCCATCAGTGACGGGGACAGGGGGGGCAATGAGCAGTTCTTC,CAISDGDRGGNEQFF,TRBJ2-1,NA,TRBD1,TRBV10-3
TGTGCCAGCAGCTTAGTTGGGGGTACAGGGGGCGAAGGGGCTTTCTTT,CASSLVGGTGGEGAFF,TRBJ1-1,NA,TRBD1,TRBV11-3
TGTGCCAGCAGTTTGGCAGATAATCAGCCCCAGCATTTT,CASSLADNQPQHF,TRBJ1-5,NA,NA,TRBV12-3/TRBV12-4
TGTGCCAGCAGCTCCTTGGGAAATACGCAGTATTTT,CASSSLGNTQYF,TRBJ2-3,NA,NA,TRBV13
TGTGCCAGCAGCCCCCAGACTAGCGGGGTCTACGAGCAGTACTTC,CASSPQTSGVYEQYF,TRBJ2-7,NA,TRBD2,TRBV7-3
TGTGCCAGCAGCTCCTGGCGGGGGGGCAGAAATGAGCAGTTCTTC,CASSSWRGGRNEQFF,TRBJ2-1,NA,TRBD2,TRBV3-1/TRBV3-2
TGTGCCAGCAGCGTAGTAGCGGGAGGGGACAATGAGCAGTTCTTC,CASSVVAGGDNEQFF,TRBJ2-1,few,TRBD2,TRBV9
TGTGCCAGCAGCACGGGACAGGGATGGACTGAAGCTTTCTTT,CASSTGQGWTEAFF,TRBJ1-1,NA,TRBD1,TRBV11-2
TGTGCCACGGTAAGGGACAGCGATCAAGAGACCCAGTACTTC,CATVRDSDQETQYF,TRBJ2-5,NA,TRBD1,TRBV7-9
TGTGCCTGGAGTTCGGAGACCCAGTACTTC,CAWSSETQYF,TRBJ2-5,few,NA,TRBV30
TGTGCCAGCAGCTTGGGGACAGGGAACAATCAGCCCCAGCATTTT,CASSLGTGNNQPQHF,TRBJ1-5,NA,TRBD1,TRBV5-6
TGCGCCAGCAGCCAGCCCGTGCCCGCTCCAGGGGGCTATGGCTACACCTTC,CASSQPVPAPGGYGYTF,TRBJ1-2,NA,TRBD1,TRBV4-1
TGTGCCAGCGCGAGCAAGGGGAACTATGGCTACACCTTC,CASASKGNYGYTF,TRBJ1-2,NA,NA,TRBV6-5
TGTGCCAGCAGTTTACATCGATCGGTCGAGCAGTACTTC,CASSLHRSVEQYF,TRBJ2-7,NA,NA,TRBV28
TGTGCCATCAGAGGACAGTCCTACGAGCAGTACTTC,CAIRGQSYEQYF,TRBJ2-7,NA,NA,TRBV10-3
TGTGCCAGCAGCCCTCAGGGTGGGGAGCTAACGAGTTCACCCCTCCACTTT,CASSPQGGELTSSPLHF,TRBJ1-6,NA,NA,TRBV11-2
TGTGCCAGCAGACAATCGGGAGAGACCCAGTACTTC,CASRQSGETQYF,TRBJ2-5,NA,NA,TRBV11-3
TGTGCCTGGAAGGCCAGAGGATCCGTGAGAGCTTTCTTT,CAWKARGSVRAFF,TRBJ1-1,once,NA,TRBV30
TGTGCCAGCAGTCTCGGACAGGGAACCTACAATGAGCAGTTCTTC,CASSLGQGTYNEQFF,TRBJ2-1,NA,TRBD1,TRBV6-2/TRBV6-3
TGTGCCAGCAGCTTAGCTGTCGGAACCTACGAGCAGTACTTC,CASSLAVGTYEQYF,TRBJ2-7,few,NA,TRBV7-2
TGTGCCAGCAGGATTACAGGGGCCTGGCAGCCCCAGCATTTT,CASRITGAWQPQHF,TRBJ1-5,NA,TRBD1,TRBV28
TGTGCCAGCAGCTTGGAGGGTACAGATACGCAGTATTTT,CASSLEGTDTQYF,TRBJ2-3,NA,NA,TRBV5-5
TGCGCCAGCAGCCAAGGCGGGGGAGCCTACGAGCAGTACTTC,CASSQGGGAYEQYF,TRBJ2-7,NA,TRBD2,TRBV4-3
TGTGCCAGCAGACAGATTAATGAAAAACTGTTTTTT,CASRQINEKLFF,TRBJ1-4,NA,NA,TRBV2
TGTGCCAGCAGTGGTCCGGGTTACAGTGAGCAGTTCTTC,CASSGPGYSEQFF,TRBJ2-1,NA,NA,TRBV2
TGTGCCAGCAGCCAAGATATACCGGGAAAGCGGGGGCAGTACTTC,CASSQDIPGKRGQYF,TRBJ2-7,NA,TRBD2,TRBV4-2
TGTGCCAGCAGCCGGGGGACTAGCGCGGTTTTGTTTTTT,CASSRGTSAVLFF,TRBJ2-2,once,TRBD2,TRBV3-1/TRBV3-2
TGTGCCAGCAGTGAAGGGAGGAGCGGGAGTATGCGGTCAGATACGCAGTATTTT,CASSEGRSGSMRSDTQYF,TRBJ2-3,NA,TRBD2,TRBV6-1
TGTGCCAGCAGCTACCGACAGGGGGCCTACGAGCAGTACTTC,CASSYRQGAYEQYF,TRBJ2-7,NA,TRBD1,TRBV7-2
TGTGCCAGCAGCGCCAGGGGGTCGTACGAGCAGTACTTC,CASSARGSYEQYF,TRBJ2-7,NA,TRBD1,TRBV5-5
TGCGCCAGCAGCTTGGGGACTAGCGCGTACAATGAGCAGTTCTTC,CASSLGTSAYNEQFF,TRBJ2-1,NA,TRBD2,TRBV5-1
TGTGCCAGTACCTCCGGGGTCCCCGAGCAGTTCTTC,CASTSGVPEQFF,TRBJ2-1,NA,NA,TRBV19
TGTGCCAGCAGTTTATATGGGAGCACTAATGAAAAACTGTTTTTT,CASSLYGSTNEKLFF,TRBJ1-4,once,NA,TRBV28
TGTGCCTGGAGTGTTCGGGCTAGCGGGCGGGCAGATACGCAGTATTTT,CAWSVRASGRADTQYF,TRBJ2-3,NA,TRBD2,TRBV30
TGTGCCAGCAGCCAAGGGGACATTACCTACGAGCAGTACTTC,CASSQGDITYEQYF,TRBJ2-7,NA,NA,TRBV3-1/TRBV3-2
TGTGCCAGCAGCCCGGGACTAGCGGGGGGGAGGTCCGGGGAGCTGTTTTTT,CASSPGLAGGRSGELFF,TRBJ2-2,once,TRBD2,TRBV11-2
TGTGCCAGCAGTCGGACTAGCGGGGGGGCGCCGTTCACAGATACGCAGTATTTT,CASSRTSGGAPFTDTQYF,TRBJ2-3,NA,TRBD2,TRBV7-2
TGTGCCAGCTCCCCCTCTTGGGAGGTCTATGGCTACACCTTC,CASSPSWEVYGYTF,TRBJ1-2,once,NA,TRBV18
TGCGCCAGCAGCACGGGGACAGGGGGTAGCAATCAGCCCCAGCATTTT,CASSTGTGGSNQPQHF,TRBJ1-5,NA,TRBD1,TRBV5-1
TGTGCCGGAGGGAGCAGGGGGAGCACAGATACGCAGTATTTT,CAGGSRGSTDTQYF,TRBJ2-3,NA,NA,TRBV6-5
TGCGCCAGCAGCTTGAGGGGTGATAGGGGCTACACCTTC,CASSLRGDRGYTF,TRBJ1-2,NA,NA,TRBV5-1
TGCGCCAGCAGCTTGGATCATGGGGCAAGGGACGAGCAGTACTTC,CASSLDHGARDEQYF,TRBJ2-7,NA,NA,TRBV5-1
TGTGCCAGCACCCCCAGGGCGGTGCCCGAAGCTTTCTTT,CASTPRAVPEAFF,TRBJ1-1,NA,NA,TRBV7-9
TGTGCCAGCAGCCAAGATTTGGCCAGGGGGCATGGGACCCAGTACTTC,CASSQDLARGHGTQYF,TRBJ2-5,NA,TRBD1,TRBV3-1/TRBV3-2